This TCR beta chain was obtained from a study of blood T cell repertoires in COVID-19. About the study: Acute and convalescent COVID-19 specimens originated in the United States, Italy and Spain.

Produced via immunoSEQ multiplex PCR; TCRdb's table is partial and in-frame only. This table has roughly 160,000 clones, approximately 85% appearing once. The trim removed 6 bases at V and 4 bases at J, leaving 8 bases unmatched. The CDR3 has 15 residues. The germline gives CDR1 SGHTA, CDR2 FQGNSA. Those enrolled in Seattle joined during active infection and were followed longitudinally afterward. The receptor was isolated from a woman aged 60-75 years with COVID-19, enrolled during active disease. This chain joins TRBV7-2 and TRBJ2-5; 10 nucleotides line up with TRBD1. Sequences were obtained from peripheral blood. The CDR3 reads CASRPTTGGRETQYF. CDR3 in DNA: TGTGCCAGCAGACCCACGACAGGGGGCCGAGAGACCCAGTACTTC.